There are a few counts of the clone carrying this T cell receptor (beta chain). Its cognate antigen is unknown. CDR1 SGDLS and CDR2 YYNGEE come from the germline V gene. Trimming removed 6 bases at V and 5 bases at J, with 20 bases between. CDR3 size: 15 residues. The data were taken from a study of T cells in Graves' hyperthyroidism and ophthalmopathy. The study's findings and limits: Ophthalmopathy could be told apart from stable hyperthyroidism with a 13 V-J model.

Graves' hyperthyroidism was deemed stable absent ophthalmopathy progression within 18 months. Diagnoses were established using clinical symptoms, serum thyroxine and TRAb, thyroid ultrasound and orbital computed tomography. PBMCs came from about 10 ml fresh peripheral blood. Researchers amplified the TCR beta CDR3 regions from RNA transcripts. HTBI primers were used for first-round RT-PCR of the TCR CDR3. MiXCR was run by TCRdb on the multiplex PCR reads, yielding one entry per CDR3 protein. The sample has some 740,000 distinct CDR3 sequences, about 14% seen once; the top ten hold about 9.4%. The TCR originated in a woman between 18 and 29 years old with Graves' hyperthyroidism. The genes are TRBV9 and TRBJ2-5; D is perhaps TRBD1 or TRBD2 (6 bases each). The material sequenced was blood. CDR3 sequence: CASTPGGGGGETQYF. The CDR3 nucleotides are TGTGCCAGCACCCCAGGCGGCGGAGGGGGGGAGACCCAGTACTTC.